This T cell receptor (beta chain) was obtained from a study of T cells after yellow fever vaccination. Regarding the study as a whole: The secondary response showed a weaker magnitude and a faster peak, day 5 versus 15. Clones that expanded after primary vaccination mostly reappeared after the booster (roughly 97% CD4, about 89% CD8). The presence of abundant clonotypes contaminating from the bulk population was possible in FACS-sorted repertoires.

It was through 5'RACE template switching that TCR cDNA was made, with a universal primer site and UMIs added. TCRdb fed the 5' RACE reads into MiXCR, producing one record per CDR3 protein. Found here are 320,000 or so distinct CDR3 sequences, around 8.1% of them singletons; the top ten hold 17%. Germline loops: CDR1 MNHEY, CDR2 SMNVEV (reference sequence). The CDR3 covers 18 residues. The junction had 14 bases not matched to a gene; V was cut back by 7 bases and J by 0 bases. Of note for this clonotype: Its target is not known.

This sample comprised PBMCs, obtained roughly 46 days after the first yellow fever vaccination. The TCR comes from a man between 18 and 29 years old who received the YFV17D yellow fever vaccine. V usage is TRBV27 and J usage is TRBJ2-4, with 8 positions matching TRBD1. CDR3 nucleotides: TGTGCCAGCACCCTCGACAGGGGCCCGTCCCTAGCCAAAAACATTCAGTACTTC. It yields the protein CASTLDRGPSLAKNIQYF.